The rows below give T cell receptor beta chains drawn from one sample of a study of cytomegalovirus exposure and HLA in healthy donors. Sequencing used immunoSEQ multiplex PCR; TCRdb keeps in-frame clones, though not all of them. This sample yields fewer than 200,000 clones, of which around nine tenths are seen a single time; more than 0.7% belongs to the top ten. Input material: PBMCs. The receptors were gathered from a woman aged 25-40 years in good health and CMV-seronegative. Both conserved end residues are part of each CDR3. The D gene is left open where the match is weak. Clone size is not always given. Where it is, it says once, few, many or a class for expanded clones.

size	D	V	J	DNA	CDR3
-	-	TRBV7-9	TRBJ1-1	TGTGCCAGCAGCTTAGCGACGGGACATCCCAACACTGAAGCTTTCTTT	CASSLATGHPNTEAFF
once	-	TRBV6-1	TRBJ2-2	TGTGCCAGCACCCGAAAGAGGGAAACCGGGGAGCTGTTTTTT	CASTRKRETGELFF
-	TRBD1	TRBV4-3	TRBJ1-1	TGCGCCAGCAGCCAAGTTAGGTATCGTGATGGGGACAGTCATACTGAAGCTTTCTTT	CASSQVRYRDGDSHTEAFF
-	-	TRBV11-2	TRBJ2-7	TGTGCCAGCAGCCCACAGCTTGGGTTCCCCGAGCAGTACTTC	CASSPQLGFPEQYF
-	TRBD2	TRBV5-4	TRBJ2-7	TGTGCCAGCAGCTCTGACGGGACTAGGTACGAGCAGTACTTC	CASSSDGTRYEQYF
-	TRBD1	TRBV2	TRBJ1-6	TGTGCCAGCAGCCCCAGGGGGCTTGGGTCACCCCTCCACTTT	CASSPRGLGSPLHF
-	TRBD2	TRBV9	TRBJ2-3	TGTGCCAGCAGCCCACCCGGGACTAGCGGGGGTGTTACGCAGTATTTT	CASSPPGTSGGVTQYF
-	-	TRBV29-1	TRBJ1-1	TGCAGCGTCCGCGGGGGGGACACTGAAGCTTTCTTT	CSVRGGDTEAFF
-	TRBD2	TRBV4-1	TRBJ2-5	TGCGCCAGCAGCCATCGGACTAGCGGGAGTAGAGAGACCCAGTACTTC	CASSHRTSGSRETQYF
-	-	TRBV10-1	TRBJ1-1	TGCGCCAGCCCTCTAGGGGCCGATAACACTGAAGCTTTCTTT	CASPLGADNTEAFF
-	TRBD1	TRBV9	TRBJ1-2	TGTGCCAGCAGTCCGGACAGGGCTCTCTATGGCTACACCTTC	CASSPDRALYGYTF
-	TRBD2	TRBV10-2	TRBJ2-7	TGCGCCAGCAACCCGGGACTAGCGACCACCTACGAGCAGTACTTC	CASNPGLATTYEQYF
-	-	TRBV27	TRBJ1-1	TGTGCCAGCAGTCCCTATGCCCGTGGGGAGGCTTTCTTT	CASSPYARGEAFF
-	-	TRBV7-9	TRBJ1-1	TGTGCCAGCAGCTCGGACACCCAGGGAAACACTGAAGCTTTCTTT	CASSSDTQGNTEAFF
-	-	TRBV27	TRBJ2-4	TGTGCCAGCAGTTTCGGATGGAGATGTGGTGGTGACTCGGACATTCAGTACTTC	CASSFGWRCGGDSDIQYF
-	-	TRBV29-1	TRBJ2-7	TGCAGCGTTGACACAGATACCAATCAGTACTTC	CSVDTDTNQYF
-	TRBD1	TRBV19	TRBJ2-5	TGTGCCAGTAGTATGGGACAGGGTAACCAAGAGACCCAGTACTTC	CASSMGQGNQETQYF
-	-	TRBV10-2	TRBJ2-7	TGCGCCAGCAGCCCAACCACCGGGGTCTCCTACGAGCAGTACTTC	CASSPTTGVSYEQYF
-	-	TRBV5-6	TRBJ1-2	TGTGCCAGCAGCGCCGACAGAGTGGTACTCTATGGCTACACCTTC	CASSADRVVLYGYTF
-	-	TRBV6-5	TRBJ2-5	TGTGCCAGCAGTTACGGTGAGACTACCCGGACCCAGTACTTC	CASSYGETTRTQYF
-	TRBD1	TRBV6-5	TRBJ2-7	TGTGCCAGCAGCCTAAACCAGGACAGGGGACACGAGCAGTACTTC	CASSLNQDRGHEQYF
-	-	TRBV30	TRBJ1-2	TGTGCCCTCGGCTATGGCTACACCTTC	CALGYGYTF
-	TRBD2	TRBV27	TRBJ2-1	TGTGCCAGCAGTTCATCTAGCGGCTCCTACAATGAGCAGTTCTTC	CASSSSSGSYNEQFF
-	TRBD1	TRBV29-1	TRBJ1-2	TGCAGCGTAGACAGGGGACAAGATGGCTACACCTTC	CSVDRGQDGYTF
-	TRBD2	TRBV13	TRBJ2-7	TGTGCCAGCAGCTTGCGGGGGGCTGATACCCACGAGCAGTACTTC	CASSLRGADTHEQYF
-	TRBD1	TRBV28	TRBJ2-1	TGTGCCAGCAGCCCCGGACAGGTGGGCTCTCATGAGCAGTTCTTC	CASSPGQVGSHEQFF
-	-	TRBV6-5	TRBJ2-3	TGTGCCAGCAGTTACTCGTCCGGTAACACAGATACGCAGTATTTT	CASSYSSGNTDTQYF
-	TRBD2	TRBV14	TRBJ2-1	TGTGCCAGCAGCCAAGGGATAGCGGGAAATGAGCAGTTCTTC	CASSQGIAGNEQFF
-	TRBD1	TRBV18	TRBJ2-7	TGTGCCAGCTCACCGGACAGGGTCCACGAGCAGTACTTC	CASSPDRVHEQYF
-	-	TRBV7-9	TRBJ2-2	TGTGCCAGCAGCCGTTCCGGGTCGGGATTGACCGGGGAGCTGTTTTTT	CASSRSGSGLTGELFF
-	-	TRBV19	TRBJ1-1	TGTGCCAGTAGTATCTTGTACGGGAACACTGAAGCTTTCTTT	CASSILYGNTEAFF
few	-	TRBV10-3	TRBJ1-1	TGTGCCATCAGTGATATGGGGGGTCAACTGAACACTGAAGCTTTCTTT	CAISDMGGQLNTEAFF
-	TRBD1	TRBV28	TRBJ1-5	TGTGCCAGCAGTTCCCGACAGGGAAGGCCGCCCCAGCATTTT	CASSSRQGRPPQHF
-	TRBD1	TRBV5-4	TRBJ1-2	TGTGCCAGCAGCTTGAGGGACAGGGCTAACTATGGCTACACCTTC	CASSLRDRANYGYTF
-	TRBD2	TRBV7-6	TRBJ2-7	TGTGCCAGCAGCTTAGTGCCTAGCGGGACACCCCACGAGCAGTACTTC	CASSLVPSGTPHEQYF
-	-	TRBV27	TRBJ2-7	TGTGCCAGCAGTTCCGGGACATCGCGACTCGAGCAGTACTTC	CASSSGTSRLEQYF
few	TRBD1	TRBV30	TRBJ1-4	TGTGCCTGGGGGAGACAGGGGCCAACTAATGAAAAACTGTTTTTT	CAWGRQGPTNEKLFF
-	-	TRBV6-6	TRBJ1-2	TGTGCCAGCACCCAGACGGAGCCCTATGGCTACACCTTC	CASTQTEPYGYTF
-	-	TRBV6-5	TRBJ2-3	TGTGCCAGCAGTTCGCACAGGGTGGGGGGCACAGATACGCAGTATTTT	CASSSHRVGGTDTQYF
-	-	TRBV5-1	TRBJ2-1	TGCGCCAGCAGCTTGGAGGTAGGGAGCGGCTACAATGAGCAGTTCTTC	CASSLEVGSGYNEQFF
-	-	TRBV5-1	TRBJ2-2	TGCGCCAGCAGTGCCGGGGGTACGAACACCGGGGAGCTGTTTTTT	CASSAGGTNTGELFF
-	-	TRBV28	TRBJ2-7	TGTGCCAGCAGTATACATTACGAGCAGTACTTC	CASSIHYEQYF
-	TRBD1	TRBV5-6	TRBJ2-4	TGTGCCAGCAGCTTGGCTCGACAGGGCCTCCGAAACATTCAGTACTTC	CASSLARQGLRNIQYF
-	TRBD1	TRBV7-8	TRBJ2-7	TGTGCCAGCAGTGCAACAGGGGTCGGCGAGCAGTACTTC	CASSATGVGEQYF
-	TRBD2	TRBV7-9	TRBJ2-3	TGTGCCAGCAGCCGGCGGGGGGCGCGTGACACAGATACGCAGTATTTT	CASSRRGARDTDTQYF
-	TRBD1	TRBV5-4	TRBJ2-7	TGTGCCAGCAGCTTGGGGGACAGGGATGACTACGAGCAGTACTTC	CASSLGDRDDYEQYF
-	-	TRBV5-6	TRBJ2-5	TGTGCCAGCAGCTTGAGAATGTCGGTCGAGACCCAGTACTTC	CASSLRMSVETQYF
-	TRBD1	TRBV19	TRBJ1-2	TGTGCCAGTAGTGTCCAGACAGGGACACTCTATGGCTACACCTTC	CASSVQTGTLYGYTF
-	-	TRBV9	TRBJ1-3	TGTGCCAGCAGCAGAGACACCATCTCTGGAAACACCATATATTTT	CASSRDTISGNTIYF
once	TRBD1	TRBV18	TRBJ1-2	TGTGCCAGCTCACCCGTGACCAACCGCAGGGGGCCTAACTATGGCTACACCTTC	CASSPVTNRRGPNYGYTF
once	-	TRBV27	TRBJ2-7	TGTGCCAGCAGTTTATTAGATTCCTACGAGCAGTACTTC	CASSLLDSYEQYF
-	-	TRBV19	TRBJ2-6	TGTGCCAGTAGTATCTTTAGGGGTATATCTGGGGCCAACGTCCTGACTTTC	CASSIFRGISGANVLTF
few	-	TRBV20-1	TRBJ1-3	TGCAGTGCTAGCGTCGGAAACACCATATATTTT	CSASVGNTIYF
-	TRBD2	TRBV9	TRBJ2-7	TGTGCCAGCAGCCGAGGACTAGCGGCTTCCTACGAGCAGTACTTC	CASSRGLAASYEQYF
-	TRBD2	TRBV28	TRBJ2-5	TGTGCCAGCATTACCGGAGGGGCTAGCGGAGGGAAAGAGACCCAGTACTTC	CASITGGASGGKETQYF